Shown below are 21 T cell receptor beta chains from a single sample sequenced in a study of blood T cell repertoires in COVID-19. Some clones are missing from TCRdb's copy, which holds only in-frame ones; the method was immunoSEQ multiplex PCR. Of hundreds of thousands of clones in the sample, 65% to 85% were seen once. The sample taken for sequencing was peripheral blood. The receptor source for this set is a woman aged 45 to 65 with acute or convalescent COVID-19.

CDR3 bases: TGTGCCAGCAGTAGCGGGACAACGCCTAGCACAGATACGCAGTATTTT. Translated, it gives CASSSGTTPSTDTQYF. The rearrangement joins TRBV27 to TRBJ2-3; perhaps TRBD2 as D (7 bases). Per the germline V gene, CDR1 is MNHEY and CDR2 is SMNVEV (reference sequence). The CDR3 totals 16 residues. V was shortened by 5 bases and J by 0 bases, with 15 bases between the two germline ends.

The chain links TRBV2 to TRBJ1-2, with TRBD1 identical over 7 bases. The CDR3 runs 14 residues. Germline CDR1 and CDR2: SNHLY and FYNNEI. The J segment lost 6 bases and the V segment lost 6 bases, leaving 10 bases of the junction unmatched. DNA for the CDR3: TGTGCCAGCAGCGGAGACAGGGATGAGCATGGCTACACCTTC. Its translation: CASSGDRDEHGYTF.

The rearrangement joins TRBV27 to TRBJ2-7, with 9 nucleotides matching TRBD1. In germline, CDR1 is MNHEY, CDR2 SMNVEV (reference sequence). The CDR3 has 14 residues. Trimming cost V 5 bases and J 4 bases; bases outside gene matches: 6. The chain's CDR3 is CASSEGQGGYEQYF. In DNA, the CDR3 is TGTGCCAGCAGTGAGGGACAGGGAGGGTACGAGCAGTACTTC.

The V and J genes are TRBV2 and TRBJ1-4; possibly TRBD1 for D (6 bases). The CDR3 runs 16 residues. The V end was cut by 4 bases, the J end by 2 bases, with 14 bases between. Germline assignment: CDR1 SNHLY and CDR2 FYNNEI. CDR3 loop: CASSGPNRVTNEKLFF. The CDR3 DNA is TGTGCCAGCAGTGGACCTAACAGGGTGACTAATGAAAAACTGTTTTTT.

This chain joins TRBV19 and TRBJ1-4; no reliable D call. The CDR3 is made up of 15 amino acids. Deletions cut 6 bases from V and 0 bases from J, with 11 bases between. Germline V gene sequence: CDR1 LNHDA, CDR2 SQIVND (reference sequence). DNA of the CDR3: TGTGCCAGTAGCGGAAGGAGAACAACTAATGAAAAACTGTTTTTT. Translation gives CASSGRRTTNEKLFF.

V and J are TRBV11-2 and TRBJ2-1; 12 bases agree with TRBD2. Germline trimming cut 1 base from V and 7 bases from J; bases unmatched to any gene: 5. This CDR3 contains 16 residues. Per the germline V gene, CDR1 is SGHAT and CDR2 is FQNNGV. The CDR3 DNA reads TGTGCCAGCAGCTTAGGTCTAGCGGGAGGGATTAATGAGCAGTTCTTC. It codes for CASSLGLAGGINEQFF.

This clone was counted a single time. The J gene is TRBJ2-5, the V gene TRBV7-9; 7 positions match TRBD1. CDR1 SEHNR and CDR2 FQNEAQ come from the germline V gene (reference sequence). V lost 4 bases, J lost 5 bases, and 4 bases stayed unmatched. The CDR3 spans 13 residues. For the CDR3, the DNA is TGTGCCAGCAGCTGGGGACAGAGGGAGACCCAGTACTTC. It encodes CASSWGQRETQYF.

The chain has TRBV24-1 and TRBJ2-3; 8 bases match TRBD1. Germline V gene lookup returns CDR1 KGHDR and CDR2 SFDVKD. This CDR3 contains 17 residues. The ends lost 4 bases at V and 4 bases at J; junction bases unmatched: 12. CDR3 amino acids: CATSDPGTGGGADTQYF. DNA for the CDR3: TGTGCCACCAGTGACCCCGGAACAGGGGGAGGTGCAGATACGCAGTATTTT.

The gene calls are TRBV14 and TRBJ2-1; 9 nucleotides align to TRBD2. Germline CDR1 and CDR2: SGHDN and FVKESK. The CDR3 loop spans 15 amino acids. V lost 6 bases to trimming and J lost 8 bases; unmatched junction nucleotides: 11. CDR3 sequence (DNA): TGTGCCAGCAGTCTAGTTAGCGGGGGACGTTATGAGCAGTTCTTC. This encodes CASSLVSGGRYEQFF.

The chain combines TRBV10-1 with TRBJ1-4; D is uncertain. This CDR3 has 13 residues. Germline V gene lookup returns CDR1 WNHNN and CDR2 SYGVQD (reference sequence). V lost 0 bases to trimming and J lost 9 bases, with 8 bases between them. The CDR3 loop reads CASSESGGKKLFF. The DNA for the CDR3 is TGCGCCAGCAGTGAGTCAGGCGGGAAAAAACTGTTTTTT.

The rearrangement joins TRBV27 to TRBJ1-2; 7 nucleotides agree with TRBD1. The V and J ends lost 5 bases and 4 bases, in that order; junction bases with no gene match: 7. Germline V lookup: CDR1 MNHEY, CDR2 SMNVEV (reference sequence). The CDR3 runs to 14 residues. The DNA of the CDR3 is TGTGCCAGCAGTCCCGGACAGGCGACCTATGGCTACACCTTC. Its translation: CASSPGQATYGYTF.

For the CDR3, the DNA is TGTGCCAGCAGCTCGGGACGAGGGGGCGAGCAGTACTTC. Translated: CASSSGRGGEQYF. The rearrangement uses TRBV5-6 and TRBJ2-7; D is possibly TRBD1 (6 bases). V was cut by 3 bases and J by 6 bases, with 13 bases left in between. Germline lookup yields CDR1 SGHDT and CDR2 YYEEEE. The CDR3 is 13 residues long.

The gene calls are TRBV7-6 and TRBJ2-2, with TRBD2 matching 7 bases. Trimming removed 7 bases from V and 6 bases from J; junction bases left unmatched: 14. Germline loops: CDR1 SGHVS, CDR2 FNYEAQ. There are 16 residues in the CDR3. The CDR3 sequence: CASTSPGGSPPGELFF. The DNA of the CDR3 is TGTGCCAGCACCTCCCCCGGGGGGAGTCCTCCCGGGGAGCTGTTTTTT.

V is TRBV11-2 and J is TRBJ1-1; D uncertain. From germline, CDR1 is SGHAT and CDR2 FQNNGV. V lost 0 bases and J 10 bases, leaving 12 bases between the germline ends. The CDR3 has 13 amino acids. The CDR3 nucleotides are TGTGCCAGCAGCTTAGATCAAGTGGCTAGAGCTTTCTTT. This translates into CASSLDQVARAFF.

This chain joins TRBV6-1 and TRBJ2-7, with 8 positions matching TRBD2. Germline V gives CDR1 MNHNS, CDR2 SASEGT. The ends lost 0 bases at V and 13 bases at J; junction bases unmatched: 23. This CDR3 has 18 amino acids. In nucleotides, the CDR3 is TGTGCCAGCAGTGAAGCACATCTCGGTAGCGGGAACAGAGAGGGCAAATACTTC. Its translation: CASSEAHLGSGNREGKYF.

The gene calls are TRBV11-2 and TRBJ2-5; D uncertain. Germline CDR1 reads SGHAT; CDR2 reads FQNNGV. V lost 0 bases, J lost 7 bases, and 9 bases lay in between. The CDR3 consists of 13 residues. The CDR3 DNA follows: TGTGCCAGCAGCTTAGAAGCAGGCTGGACCCAGTACTTC. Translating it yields CASSLEAGWTQYF.

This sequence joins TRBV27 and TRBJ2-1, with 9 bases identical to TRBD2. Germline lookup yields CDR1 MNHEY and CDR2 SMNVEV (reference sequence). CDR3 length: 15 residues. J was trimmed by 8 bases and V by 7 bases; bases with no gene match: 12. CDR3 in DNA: TGTGCCAGCACTGTGGCGGGAGGGCCTAGGGATGAGCAGTTCTTC. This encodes CASTVAGGPRDEQFF.

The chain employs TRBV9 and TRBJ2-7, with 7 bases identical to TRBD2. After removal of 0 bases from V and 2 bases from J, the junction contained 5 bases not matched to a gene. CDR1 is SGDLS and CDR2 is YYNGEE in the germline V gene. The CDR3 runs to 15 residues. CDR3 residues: CASSVGASGTYEQYF. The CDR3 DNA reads TGTGCCAGCAGCGTAGGGGCTAGCGGAACCTACGAGCAGTACTTC.

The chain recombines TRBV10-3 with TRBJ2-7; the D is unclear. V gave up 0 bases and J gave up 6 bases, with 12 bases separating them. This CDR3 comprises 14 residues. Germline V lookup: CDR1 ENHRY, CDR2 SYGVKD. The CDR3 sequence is CAISESGLGGEQYF. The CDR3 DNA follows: TGTGCCATCAGTGAGTCGGGTTTAGGCGGCGAGCAGTACTTC.

CDR3 in DNA: TGCGCCAGCAGCTTACAGGGGGCCGAGAACACTGAAGCTTTCTTT. Its protein is CASSLQGAENTEAFF. The chain couples TRBV5-1 to TRBJ1-1; 9 bases are a match to TRBD1. Germline CDR1 SGHRS, CDR2 YFSETQ. Unmatched junction bases numbered 3, after V lost 2 bases and J lost 1 base. This CDR3 has 15 amino acids.

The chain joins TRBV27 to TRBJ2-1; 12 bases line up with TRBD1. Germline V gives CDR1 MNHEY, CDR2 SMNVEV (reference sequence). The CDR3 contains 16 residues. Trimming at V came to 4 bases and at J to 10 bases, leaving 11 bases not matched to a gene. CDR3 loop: CASSSNPGQGAREQFF. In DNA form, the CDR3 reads TGTGCCAGCAGTTCAAATCCGGGACAGGGGGCACGGGAGCAGTTCTTC.